The sequence of this T cell receptor beta chain was determined in a study of cytomegalovirus exposure and HLA in healthy donors. Study-level findings and limits: Researchers left out some V segments, among them TRBV6-2 and TRBV6-3, as indistinguishable. An analysis done earlier found most TCR beta V segments productive about 90% or about 30% of the time. In vitro experiments confirmed that three CMV-associated chains were specific for CMV antigens. V- and J-gene trimming of TCR beta was linked (in a later analysis) to a missense DCLRE1C variant.

Trimming at V came to 3 bases and at J to 3 bases, leaving 9 bases not matched to a gene. CDR1 and CDR2 from the germline V gene are SGHRS and YFSETQ. The CDR3 extends over 16 amino acids. With regard to this clone: Its antigen is as yet unknown.

The PCR was carried out with 60 Vbeta primers and 13 Jbeta primers. Sequenced by immunoSEQ multiplex PCR; TCRdb stores in-frame clones only, minus some. The sample has approximately 140,000 clones, around 78% seen once; the top ten hold roughly 6%. Sequenced sample: PBMCs. This TCR came from a woman aged 40 to 50 in good health and CMV-seropositive. The chain carries TRBV5-1 and TRBJ2-4; 7 bases match TRBD1. The CDR3, as DNA: TGCGCCAGCAGCTCTTTGACAGGGCCCGTCAAAAACATTCAGTACTTC. Its protein is CASSSLTGPVKNIQYF. Complete variable domain (other parts from reference TRBV5-1 and TRBJ2-4): KAGVTQTPRYLIKTRGQQVTLSCSPISGHRSVSWYQQTPGQGLQFLFEYFSETQRNKGNFPGRFSGRQFSNSRSEMNVSTLELGDSALYLCASSSLTGPVKNIQYFGAGTRLSVL.